A single sample is the source of the 9 T cell receptor beta chains below, sequenced in a study of blood T cell repertoires in COVID-19. Data came from immunoSEQ multiplex PCR; TCRdb stores just in-frame clones and leaves some out. This table holds 200,000 to 250,000 clones, roughly 80% found once. The sequenced sample consisted of peripheral blood. Every receptor here comes from a woman older than 75 with COVID-19, enrolled during active disease.

The chain uses TRBV3-1 (or the pseudogene TRBV3-2) and TRBJ1-2, with 7 bases lining up with TRBD1. CDR3 size: 13 residues. With 5 bases clipped from V and 2 bases from J, the junction kept 2 bases outside the gene matches. Germline CDR1 reads LGHDT; CDR2 reads YNNKEL (reference sequence). The CDR3 nucleotides are TGTGCCAGCAGCACAGGGGCCAACTATGGCTACACCTTC. Its translation is CASSTGANYGYTF.

The chain couples TRBV6-5 to TRBJ1-2; D perhaps matches TRBD1 (5 bases). The V end was cut by 5 bases, the J end by 4 bases, with 8 bases between. Germline V lookup: CDR1 MNHEY, CDR2 SVGAGI. There are 12 residues in the CDR3. This chain's CDR3 is CASSRDFYGYTF. The DNA of the CDR3 is TGTGCCAGCAGTCGGGACTTCTATGGCTACACCTTC.

The J gene is TRBJ1-4, the V gene TRBV30; D gene uncertain. The ends were cut back, 6 bases at V and 8 bases at J, with 13 bases in the middle. The germline V gene encodes CDR1 GTSNPN and CDR2 SVGIG (reference sequence). The CDR3 has 12 amino acids. This CDR3 is CACSSGGEKLFF. The DNA of the CDR3 is TGTGCCTGCAGTTCCGGCGGGGAAAAACTGTTTTTT.

This clone was found once. This sequence joins TRBV19 and TRBJ1-4, with D hard to call. Germline V CDR1 and CDR2: LNHDA, SQIVND (reference sequence). The CDR3 totals 11 residues. Trimming removed 3 bases from V and 10 bases from J, with 6 bases in between. The CDR3 bases are TGTGCCAGTAGTATCCGCGGAAAACTGTTTTTT. Translation gives CASSIRGKLFF.

This chain uses TRBV19 with TRBJ1-4, with 7 bases fitting TRBD1. The CDR3 contains 15 residues. V lost 5 bases and J lost 7; bases outside the gene matches: 10. Germline V gives CDR1 LNHDA, CDR2 SQIVND (reference sequence). CDR3: CASSFGQVGAEKLFF. For the CDR3, the DNA is TGTGCCAGTAGTTTCGGACAGGTTGGAGCTGAAAAACTGTTTTTT.

The rearrangement joins TRBV7-9 to TRBJ1-3; 9 nucleotides match TRBD1. The CDR3 contains 16 residues. CDR1 is SEHNR, CDR2 FQNEAQ, per germline (reference sequence). J gave up 4 bases and V 6 bases, and 10 bases lay outside the gene matches. The CDR3 here is CASRPLTGGLGNTIYF. The CDR3 coding sequence is TGTGCCAGCAGACCTTTGACAGGGGGATTAGGAAACACCATATATTTT.

This clone was seen a handful of times. The V call is TRBV5-1, the J call TRBJ1-1; 7 bases are a match to TRBD1. This CDR3 is 15 amino acids long. Per the germline V gene, CDR1 is SGHRS and CDR2 is YFSETQ. With V trimmed by 1 base and J by 1 base, 4 bases remained unmatched. DNA of the CDR3: TGCGCCAGCAGCTTGATGGCAGGGGGGAACACTGAAGCTTTCTTT. Amino acids: CASSLMAGGNTEAFF. The full variable domain, in which reference TRBV5-1 and TRBJ1-1 provide the parts outside the CDR3, is KAGVTQTPRYLIKTRGQQVTLSCSPISGHRSVSWYQQTPGQGLQFLFEYFSETQRNKGNFPGRFSGRQFSNSRSEMNVSTLELGDSALYLCASSLMAGGNTEAFFGQGTRLTVV.

The V gene is TRBV12-3 or TRBV12-4, the J gene TRBJ1-4; weak D call: TRBD1 (5 bases). The CDR3 runs 13 residues. V lost 5 bases, J lost 10 bases, and 14 bases lay in between. Here the CDR3 reads CASSIRTGGKLFF. The DNA for the CDR3 is TGTGCCAGCAGTATAAGAACAGGCGGAAAACTGTTTTTT.

The rearrangement uses TRBV6-2 or TRBV6-3 and TRBJ2-1; D unresolved. Trimming pared 4 bases from V and 4 bases from J, leaving 5 bases between. Germline values: CDR1 MNHEY, CDR2 SVGEGT. The CDR3 contains 12 residues. The CDR3 sequence is CASSFPYNEQFF. The CDR3, as DNA: TGTGCCAGCAGTTTCCCATACAATGAGCAGTTCTTC.